Sequencing of this T cell receptor beta chain was carried out in a study of regulatory T cells in long-lasting Graves disease. On this clonotype itself: The junction and the germline gene differ at one end; a read error may be behind it.

From germline, CDR1 is MNHGY and CDR2 SVAAGI. The CDR3 spans 14 residues. As for time point: newly diagnosed GD, antithyroid drugs for less than 3 months. From RNA extracted from PBMCs, the TCR library was made. The patients were drawn from one endocrinology department in Xi'an, China. With iRepertoire HTBI primers and Arm-PCR of CDR3 regions, TCR beta libraries were built. TCRdb reprocessed the multiplex PCR reads via MiXCR and lists one record per CDR3 protein. The sample carries around 480,000 distinct CDR3 sequences, around 15% recorded once. This sample was also put to use in a study of T cells in Graves' hyperthyroidism and ophthalmopathy.

The source of this sequence is a man in his forties or fifties with Graves disease. The V and J genes are TRBV6-9 and TRBJ1-2, with D unresolved. This sample comprised peripheral blood mononuclear cells (PBMCs), obtained at new diagnosis, from a patient treated with antithyroid drugs. The CDR3 DNA is TGTGCCAGCAGTTACTCCACACCACAATATGGCTGCACCTTC. It is translated as CASSYSTPQYGCTF.